The clone carrying this TCR beta chain was picked up a small number of times. As yet, its antigen is unknown. Each CDR3 protein gets one entry after TCRdb re-called the RT-PCR reads with MiXCR. The sample gives 530,000 or so distinct CDR3 sequences, 14% of which show up once; over 8.5% is in the top ten. The germline V gene has CDR1 SGHAT and CDR2 FQNNGV. The CDR3 length is 15 residues. Trimming at V came to 0 bases and at J to 2 bases, leaving 0 bases not matched to a gene. This specimen belongs to a study of response to subunit inactivated influenza vaccine. Points from the study as a whole: It was the authors' suggestion that each seasonal influenza vaccination recruits few new T cells.

Sequenced here: PBMCs from blood, sampled 11 to 12 days after vaccination. The clonotype comes from a man in his fifties or sixties who received an inactivated influenza vaccine. This chain uses TRBV11-2 with TRBJ2-7; 11 nucleotides agree with TRBD2. The CDR3 DNA reads TGTGCCAGCAGCTTAGAGACTAGCGGGGCCTACGAGCAGTACTTC. Translation: CASSLETSGAYEQYF.